The clone carrying this T cell receptor beta chain has a handful of counts. The antigen is unknown. The sample comes from a study of T-cell memory formation after mild COVID-19. Looking at the study overall: The TCR clusters were mostly specific to one donor. Regarding the study as a whole: The study found balanced CD4/CD8 in clones contracting day 15 to 85 and a CD4+ lean in later expanders. Memory cells collected pre-infection included some clones that later responded, suggesting cross-reactive memory joined.

This CDR3 is 17 amino acids long. Germline-derived CDR1 and CDR2 are SGHAT and FQNNGV. Trimming removed 1 base at V and 2 bases at J, with 16 bases between. Constant-segment-primed 5'RACE gave TCR alpha and TCR beta cDNA libraries with sample barcodes and UMIs. Using its own MiXCR run on the 5' RACE reads, TCRdb lists one record per CDR3 protein. The table shows 300,000 to 350,000 distinct CDR3 sequences, with approximately 19% occurring only once. V is TRBV11-2 and J is TRBJ2-3; D call uncertain. The source of this sequence is a man younger than 30 who had mild COVID-19 (a few samples of this study predate the infection). Cell type and time point are not known. The material sequenced was PBMCs or a T cell subset sorted from them (not recorded which). The CDR3 region has the DNA TGTGCCAGCAGCTTAGGAAGGGTGGGGTGGGACACAGATACGCAGTATTTT. Protein sequence: CASSLGRVGWDTDTQYF.